These 15 T cell receptor beta chains share one sample of origin, sequenced in a study of blood T cell repertoires in COVID-19. Produced via immunoSEQ multiplex PCR; TCRdb's table is partial and in-frame only. The sample carries some 200,000 clones, more than 80% recorded once. Sequenced: PBMCs or T cells enriched from blood (not recorded which). The receptor source for this set is a woman younger than 35 who had recovered from COVID-19.

The chain is built from TRBV4-1 and TRBJ1-1; TRBD1 matches 7 bases. The CDR3 consists of 14 residues. Looked up from germline, CDR1 is MGHRA and CDR2 is YSYEKL. The junction had 5 bases not matched to a gene; V was cut back by 3 bases and J by 4 bases. The CDR3 loop is CASSQNRGGTEAFF. In DNA, the CDR3 is TGCGCCAGCAGCCAGAACAGGGGAGGCACTGAAGCTTTCTTT.

The chain is built from TRBV28 and TRBJ2-4, with TRBD1 identical over 11 bases. Germline V CDR1 and CDR2: MDHEN, SYDVKM. J gave up 9 bases and V 8 bases, and 6 bases lay outside the gene matches. The CDR3 has 13 residues. In DNA form, the CDR3 reads TGTGCCAGCGTCCCGGGACAGGGGGTCATTCAGTACTTC. Its protein is CASVPGQGVIQYF. The entire variable domain, with the rest obtained from reference TRBV28 and TRBJ2-4, is as follows: DVKVTQSSRYLVKRTGEKVFLECVQDMDHENMFWYRQDPGLGLRLIYFSYDVKMKEKGDIPEGYSVSREKKERFSLILESASTNQTSMYLCASVPGQGVIQYFGAGTRLSVL.

The rearrangement links TRBV5-8 to TRBJ1-4; TRBD1 might be the D (5 bases). This CDR3 comprises 12 residues. V dropped 4 bases and J dropped 6 bases, with 7 bases sitting between them. Looked up from germline, CDR1 is SGHTS and CDR2 is YDEGEE. The CDR3 DNA is TGTGCCAGCAGCCGACAGTATGAAAAACTGTTTTTT. This sequence encodes CASSRQYEKLFF.

The chain has TRBV5-6 and TRBJ2-7; 10 nucleotides line up with TRBD1. Per the germline V gene, CDR1 is SGHDT and CDR2 is YYEEEE. This CDR3 comprises 14 residues. Trimming removed 5 bases from V and 3 bases from J; junction bases left unmatched: 5. This CDR3 is CASRYWDRGYEQYF. CDR3 in DNA: TGTGCCAGCAGATATTGGGACAGGGGCTACGAGCAGTACTTC.

The rearrangement uses TRBV30 and TRBJ1-1; 7 nucleotides align to TRBD1. The J segment lost 6 bases and the V segment lost 5 bases, leaving 6 bases of the junction unmatched. Germline CDR1 reads GTSNPN; CDR2 reads SVGIG (reference sequence). The CDR3 is 12 amino acids. The CDR3 coding sequence is TGTGCCTGGGACAGGGAACGCTCTGAAGCTTTCTTT. It translates to CAWDRERSEAFF.

The chain couples TRBV5-4 to TRBJ1-2, with D perhaps TRBD1 (6 bases). This CDR3 is 15 amino acids long. V was trimmed by 4 bases and J by 0 bases, leaving 13 bases between them. Germline loops: CDR1 SGHNT, CDR2 YYREEE (reference sequence). The CDR3 is CASSIQGLANYGYTF. DNA for the CDR3: TGTGCCAGCAGCATACAGGGTTTAGCTAACTATGGCTACACCTTC.

CDR3 coding DNA: TGTGCCAGCAGGTTGGGCGGGGGCGCCTACGAGCAGTACTTC. It is translated as CASRLGGGAYEQYF. The genes are TRBV7-2 and TRBJ2-7; D possibly corresponds to TRBD2 (7 bases). The CDR3 extends over 14 amino acids. CDR1 and CDR2 (germline): SGHTA, FQGNSA. The V and J ends lost 6 bases and 2 bases respectively, with 14 bases between them. The full variable domain, completed using reference TRBV7-2 and TRBJ2-7, is GAGVSQSPSNKVTEKGKDVELRCDPISGHTALYWYRQSLGQGLEFLIYFQGNSAPDKSGLPSDRFSAERTGGSVSTLTIQRTQQEDSAVYLCASRLGGGAYEQYFGPGTRLTVT.

V gene TRBV2 combines with J gene TRBJ2-1; no reliable D call. CDR1 and CDR2 from the germline V gene are SNHLY and FYNNEI. The CDR3 sequence is 15 residues long. Trimming removed 4 bases from V and 1 base from J, with 11 bases in between. CDR3: CASSAQFNSYNEQFF. The CDR3 bases are TGTGCCAGCAGTGCCCAGTTCAATTCCTACAATGAGCAGTTCTTC.

This chain joins TRBV30 and TRBJ1-1, with D possibly being TRBD1 (6 bases). V lost 4 bases to trimming and J lost 1 base, with 13 bases between them. The CDR3 extends over 14 amino acids. Germline-derived CDR1 and CDR2 are GTSNPN and SVGIG (reference sequence). This chain's CDR3 is CAWKSRDKNTEAFF. The CDR3, as DNA: TGTGCCTGGAAGAGCCGGGACAAGAACACTGAAGCTTTCTTT.

V is TRBV2 and J is TRBJ2-7, with D perhaps TRBD1 (5 bases). V shed 2 bases and J shed 3 bases, with 8 bases lying between them. Germline V lookup: CDR1 SNHLY, CDR2 FYNNEI. The CDR3 contains 13 residues. The CDR3 loop reads CASSESTGYEQYF. The CDR3, as DNA: TGTGCCAGCAGTGAAAGTACAGGCTACGAGCAGTACTTC.

The genes are TRBV30 and TRBJ1-5, with TRBD1 matching 8 bases. With 6 bases clipped from V and 3 bases from J, the junction kept 7 bases outside the gene matches. The length of the CDR3 is 14 residues. Germline V gives CDR1 GTSNPN, CDR2 SVGIG (reference sequence). CDR3 bases: TGTGCCTGCACTACGGGACAGGCCAATCAGCCCCAGCATTTT. Translation gives CACTTGQANQPQHF.

The chain recombines TRBV2 with TRBJ2-2; 8 positions match TRBD1. Germline assignment: CDR1 SNHLY and CDR2 FYNNEI. J gave up 4 bases and V 1 base, and 8 bases lay outside the gene matches. The CDR3 sequence is 17 residues long. The CDR3 DNA is TGTGCCAGCAGTGAAGTAATCGGGACAGGTTTCACCGGGGAGCTGTTTTTT. Its translation: CASSEVIGTGFTGELFF. Combining the CDR3 with reference TRBV2 and TRBJ2-2 gives the whole variable domain EPEVTQTPSHQVTQMGQEVILRCVPISNHLYFYWYRQILGQKVEFLVSFYNNEISEKSEIFDDQFSVERPDGSNFTLKIRSTKLEDSAMYFCASSEVIGTGFTGELFFGEGSRLTVL.

V usage is TRBV28 and J usage is TRBJ2-2; D may be TRBD1 (6 bases). Trimming left V 5 bases short and J 4 bases short, with 8 bases between. The CDR3 sequence is 13 residues long. Germline-derived CDR1 and CDR2 are MDHEN and SYDVKM. The CDR3 region has the DNA TGTGCCAGCAGTCGCAGGGGCACCGGGGAGCTGTTTTTT. This codes for CASSRRGTGELFF.

This clone has a single count. The chain combines TRBV5-4 with TRBJ1-1; D might be TRBD1 (5 bases). V lost 0 bases and J 6 bases, leaving 18 bases between the germline ends. This CDR3 region has 16 residues. Germline-derived CDR1 and CDR2 are SGHNT and YYREEE (reference sequence). The CDR3 spells CASSLGFSGSGAEAFF. CDR3 coding DNA: TGTGCCAGCAGCTTGGGATTTTCAGGATCGGGGGCTGAAGCTTTCTTT.

This chain links TRBV28 with TRBJ2-5; 7 nucleotides agree with TRBD1. Looked up from germline, CDR1 is MDHEN and CDR2 is SYDVKM. The CDR3 has 15 amino acids. The V segment lost 3 bases and the J segment 4 bases; nucleotides outside the gene matches: 8. The CDR3 region is CASSFPGQTGETQYF. CDR3 DNA sequence: TGTGCCAGCAGTTTCCCGGGACAGACGGGAGAGACCCAGTACTTC. Full variable domain (outside the CDR3, taken from reference TRBV28 and TRBJ2-5): DVKVTQSSRYLVKRTGEKVFLECVQDMDHENMFWYRQDPGLGLRLIYFSYDVKMKEKGDIPEGYSVSREKKERFSLILESASTNQTSMYLCASSFPGQTGETQYFGPGTRLLVL.